The T cell receptor beta chain under discussion was sequenced for a study of cytomegalovirus exposure and HLA in healthy donors. Study details: As an earlier analysis found, roughly 170 million T cells yielded over 95 million unique TCR beta sequences.

Germline values: CDR1 SGHVS, CDR2 FNYEAQ. The CDR3 sequence is 13 residues long. The V and J ends lost 2 bases and 2 bases respectively, with 5 bases between them. Overall study results and limits: Later on, an analysis tied 15,000 to 20,000 TCR beta sequences to HLA alleles at 0.05 false discovery rate.

Details on this clone: Its cognate antigen is unknown.

The PCR employed 60 Vbeta primers together with 13 Jbeta primers. Using immunoSEQ multiplex PCR, the repertoire was profiled, and TCRdb retains in-frame clones only, with some absent. The data include 45,000 to 70,000 clones; the top ten clones carry approximately 11%. This chain joins TRBV7-6 and TRBJ2-3, with D unclear. Sequencing was done on a sample of PBMCs. This TCR was recovered from a woman in her forties or fifties in good health and CMV-seropositive. The CDR3 spells CASSLQLTDTQYF. DNA for the CDR3: TGTGCCAGCAGCTTACAACTCACAGATACGCAGTATTTT.